Shown below are 5 T cell receptor beta chains from a single sample sequenced in a study of PD-L1 blockade in urothelial cancer. This table comes from immunoSEQ multiplex PCR, and its TCRdb copy is limited to in-frame clones, with some not included. In the table there are 100,000 or so clones, around 85% of which are singletons. The sequences come from PBMCs, collected around atezolizumab (anti-PD-L1) treatment. The receptors here all came from a man aged 50 to 60 with urothelial cancer.

The chain has TRBV15 and TRBJ1-2, with TRBD1 matching 7 bases. CDR1 is LNHNV, CDR2 YYDKDF, per germline (reference sequence). After removal of 1 base from V and 7 bases from J, the junction contained 3 bases not matched to a gene. The CDR3 consists of 13 residues. The CDR3 coding sequence is TGTGCCACCAGCAGAGTGGCAGGGGGTGGCTACACCTTC. Its protein is CATSRVAGGGYTF.

Points on this clone: One junction end does not reproduce the germline sequence, and a read error may be involved. Other nucleotide sequences from this sample produce the same CDR3. The V and J genes are TRBV18 and TRBJ1-2, with D unresolved. Germline assignment: CDR1 KGHSH and CDR2 LQKENI. The CDR3 sequence is 13 residues long. CDR3 sequence (DNA): TGTGCCAGCTCACCACCGGAAGGACTTGGCTACACTTTC. Translation gives CASSPPEGLGYTF.

V gene TRBV2 combines with J gene TRBJ2-5; D is undetermined. The ends were cut back, 8 bases at V and 4 bases at J, with 14 bases in the middle. Germline V gives CDR1 SNHLY, CDR2 FYNNEI. This CDR3 has 13 amino acids. CDR3 in amino acids: CASLRLPGETQYF. The CDR3 nucleotides read TGTGCCAGCCTGAGGCTCCCGGGAGAGACCCAGTACTTC. The entire variable domain, with the rest obtained from reference TRBV2 and TRBJ2-5, is as follows: EPEVTQTPSHQVTQMGQEVILRCVPISNHLYFYWYRQILGQKVEFLVSFYNNEISEKSEIFDDQFSVERPDGSNFTLKIRSTKLEDSAMYFCASLRLPGETQYFGPGTRLLVL.

V gene TRBV4-1 combines with J gene TRBJ2-1; 9 bases map to TRBD2. The ends lost 3 bases at V and 4 bases at J; junction bases unmatched: 16. Germline V gene data show CDR1 as MGHRA and CDR2 as YSYEKL. This CDR3 comprises 19 residues. The CDR3 loop reads CASSHSPPASGAPYNEQFF. CDR3 DNA: TGCGCCAGCAGCCATTCCCCACCGGCTAGCGGGGCCCCGTACAATGAGCAGTTCTTC.

This clone was observed a few times. The CDR3 DNA sequence: TGTGCCACCAGCAGCGGGACAGGGGTTTCGAGGATTGCCAAAAACATTCAGTACTTC. It encodes CATSSGTGVSRIAKNIQYF. The chain links TRBV15 to TRBJ2-4; 10 nucleotides agree with TRBD1. Germline V gene data show CDR1 as LNHNV and CDR2 as YYDKDF (reference sequence). V shed 3 bases and J 1 base; nucleotides not matched to a gene: 12. This CDR3 is 19 amino acids long.